Following are 18 T cell receptor beta chains from one sample sequenced in a study of blood T cell repertoires in COVID-19. Sequenced by immunoSEQ multiplex PCR; TCRdb stores in-frame clones only, minus some. The sample has about 400,000 clones, around 92% seen once. Specimen: PBMCs or T cells enriched from blood (not recorded which). These receptors originate from a woman under 40 who had recovered from COVID-19.

Only one count was recorded for this clone. The same CDR3 can be traced to other DNA sequences in this sample. The CDR3 DNA follows: TGCGCCAGCAGCTTGCAGGGGGATGGCTACACCTTC. It codes for CASSLQGDGYTF. J is TRBJ1-2 and V is TRBV5-1, with 7 bases lining up with TRBD1. Trimming removed 1 base from V and 6 bases from J; junction bases left unmatched: 0. There are 12 residues in the CDR3. CDR1 SGHRS and CDR2 YFSETQ come from the germline V gene.

This chain connects TRBV7-2 to TRBJ2-1; 7 bases line up with TRBD2. J was trimmed by 10 bases and V by 5 bases; bases with no gene match: 8. There are 13 residues in the CDR3. Germline loops: CDR1 SGHTA, CDR2 FQGNSA. CDR3 coding DNA: TGTGCCAGCAGCACTCGGGGGGTCGGGGAGCAGTTCTTC. It specifies CASSTRGVGEQFF.

The chain combines TRBV6-5 with TRBJ2-7; 7 nucleotides match TRBD2. J lost 3 bases, V lost 8 bases, and 7 bases had no gene match. The CDR3 is 13 residues long. The germline V gene has CDR1 MNHEY and CDR2 SVGAGI. The CDR3 region is CASARELYYEQYF. The CDR3 DNA follows: TGTGCCAGCGCGCGGGAGCTTTACTACGAGCAGTACTTC.

This clone was observed a single time. The gene calls are TRBV25-1 and TRBJ2-2, with 9 bases aligning to TRBD2. Germline CDR1 reads MGHDK; CDR2 reads SYGVNS. The CDR3 totals 15 residues. J lost 4 bases, V lost 7 bases, and 7 bases had no gene match. CDR3 sequence: CASTLAGTGTGELFF. The CDR3, as DNA: TGTGCCAGCACCCTAGCGGGAACGGGCACCGGGGAGCTGTTTTTT. Full variable domain (missing parts from reference TRBV25-1 and TRBJ2-2): EADIYQTPRYLVIGTGKKITLECSQTMGHDKMYWYQQDPGMELHLIHYSYGVNSTEKGDLSSESTVSRIRTEHFPLTLESARPSHTSQYLCASTLAGTGTGELFFGEGSRLTVL.

J is TRBJ2-1 and V is TRBV9, with TRBD1 matching 9 bases. The CDR3 totals 15 residues. Trimming took 0 bases from V and 9 from J; bases not matched to a gene: 7. Germline V lookup: CDR1 SGDLS, CDR2 YYNGEE. The chain's CDR3 is CASSVDTGGWGEQFF. CDR3 coding DNA: TGTGCCAGCAGCGTAGATACAGGGGGCTGGGGTGAGCAGTTCTTC.

The CDR3 coding sequence is TGTGCCAGCAGCTCAGGGGGCGAGCAGTACTTC. It encodes CASSSGGEQYF. V is TRBV7-3 and J is TRBJ2-7, with 7 nucleotides matching TRBD1. The CDR3 totals 11 residues. CDR1 and CDR2 from the germline V gene are SGHTA and FQGTGA. After removal of 4 bases from V and 6 bases from J, the junction contained 0 bases not matched to a gene.

This clone occurred once. This chain joins TRBV19 and TRBJ1-1; 10 positions match TRBD1. J lost 4 bases, V lost 4 bases, and 15 bases had no gene match. The CDR3 loop spans 18 amino acids. Germline CDR1 and CDR2: LNHDA and SQIVND (reference sequence). The CDR3 DNA is TGTGCCAGTAGTACCCTATTCGGGACAGGGGAGATAAGCACTGAAGCTTTCTTT. Its protein is CASSTLFGTGEISTEAFF.

A note on this clone: Other nucleotide sequences in the sample specify the same CDR3. This chain uses TRBV7-3 with TRBJ1-1; D is perhaps TRBD1 (6 bases). CDR1 is SGHTA and CDR2 is FQGTGA in the germline V gene. The CDR3 runs to 13 residues. Trimming took 4 bases from V and 2 from J, leaving 8 bases between them. The CDR3 coding sequence is TGTGCCAGCAGCTCACAGGGAAACACTGAAGCTTTCTTT. As protein: CASSSQGNTEAFF.

This rearrangement joins TRBV19 to TRBJ1-4; no clear D. V lost 3 bases and J 4 bases, leaving 9 bases between the germline ends. This CDR3 is 14 amino acids long. Per germline, CDR1 LNHDA and CDR2 SQIVND (reference sequence). In nucleotides, the CDR3 is TGTGCCAGTAGTATGAGAGGGTTTAATGAAAAACTGTTTTTT. It yields the protein CASSMRGFNEKLFF.

The chain carries TRBV12-3 or TRBV12-4 and TRBJ1-2; D is unclear. The CDR3 runs to 13 residues. V lost 11 bases and J lost 4, with 17 bases in between. The CDR3 is CASLGLLGYGYTF. The CDR3 DNA reads as TGTGCCTCTCTCGGACTTCTGGGCTATGGCTACACCTTC.

J is TRBJ2-7 and V is TRBV6-6, with D possibly being TRBD1 (5 bases). Germline CDR1 MNHNY, CDR2 SVGAGI (reference sequence). V shed 10 bases and J shed 6 bases, with 22 bases lying between them. The CDR3 runs to 14 residues. As DNA, the CDR3 is TGTGCCACTACAAGGGGTCCCGCCGTCATCGAGCAGTACTTC. Its translation is CATTRGPAVIEQYF.

This clone was recorded only once. The chain has TRBV18 and TRBJ1-1, with a possible D match to TRBD1 (5 bases). The germline V and J ends were trimmed by 3 bases and 5 bases, with 16 bases remaining between them. Per germline, CDR1 KGHSH and CDR2 LQKENI. The CDR3 is 15 residues long. CDR3 in DNA: TGTGCCAGCTCACCGCGTTTCCAGGGTGGGACTGAAGCTTTCTTT. Encoded protein: CASSPRFQGGTEAFF.

This chain links TRBV24-1 with TRBJ1-2, with a weak D call TRBD1 (5 bases). Trimming took 5 bases from V and 0 from J, leaving 15 bases between them. CDR3 length equals 16 residues. Germline CDR1 and CDR2: KGHDR and SFDVKD. The CDR3 coding sequence is TGTGCCACCAGTGGCAGGGTTTTTGGGACTAACTATGGCTACACCTTC. Residues: CATSGRVFGTNYGYTF.

This chain links TRBV5-8 with TRBJ2-5, with TRBD2 matching 7 bases. From germline, CDR1 is SGHTS and CDR2 YDEGEE. CDR3 length: 14 amino acids. With 1 base clipped from V and 3 bases from J, the junction kept 3 bases outside the gene matches. The CDR3 is CASSLTGGKETQYF. CDR3 DNA: TGTGCCAGCAGCTTGACGGGAGGAAAAGAGACCCAGTACTTC.

The chain links TRBV27 to TRBJ1-2, with D perhaps TRBD1 (5 bases). V was cut by 0 bases and J by 4 bases, with 24 bases left in between. The CDR3 is made up of 19 amino acids. Germline-derived CDR1 and CDR2 are MNHEY and SMNVEV (reference sequence). This chain's CDR3 is CASSLSAGDPGSNSYGYTF. CDR3 coding DNA: TGTGCCAGCAGTTTATCAGCGGGGGACCCCGGGTCCAACTCCTATGGCTACACCTTC.

This chain connects TRBV4-3 to TRBJ2-6, with D tentatively TRBD1 (5 bases). Trimming shortened V by 0 bases and J by 0 bases, and 15 bases separated the two germline ends. CDR3 size: 19 residues. Germline V CDR1 and CDR2: LGHNA, YSLEER. The CDR3 loop is CASSQEVNRFSSGANVLTF. In DNA form, the CDR3 reads TGCGCCAGCAGCCAAGAGGTGAACAGGTTTAGCTCTGGGGCCAACGTCCTGACTTTC.

V is TRBV4-2 and J is TRBJ1-2, with D perhaps TRBD1 (5 bases). Germline V gene lookup returns CDR1 LGHNA and CDR2 YNFKEQ. The CDR3 is 17 residues long. V was pared by 0 bases and J by 8 bases, with 22 bases between. CDR3 in DNA: TGTGCCAGCAGCCAAGATTTCCAGGGTCGAATTACGGAGGGCTACACCTTC. Protein product: CASSQDFQGRITEGYTF.

This chain uses TRBV15 with TRBJ2-1; 8 nucleotides match TRBD2. With 9 bases clipped from V and 7 bases from J, the junction kept 8 bases outside the gene matches. CDR3 length equals 13 residues. Looked up from germline, CDR1 is LNHNV and CDR2 is YYDKDF (reference sequence). The CDR3 here is CATRLAGLNEQFF. The CDR3 nucleotides are TGTGCCACTAGGCTAGCGGGTTTGAATGAGCAGTTCTTC.